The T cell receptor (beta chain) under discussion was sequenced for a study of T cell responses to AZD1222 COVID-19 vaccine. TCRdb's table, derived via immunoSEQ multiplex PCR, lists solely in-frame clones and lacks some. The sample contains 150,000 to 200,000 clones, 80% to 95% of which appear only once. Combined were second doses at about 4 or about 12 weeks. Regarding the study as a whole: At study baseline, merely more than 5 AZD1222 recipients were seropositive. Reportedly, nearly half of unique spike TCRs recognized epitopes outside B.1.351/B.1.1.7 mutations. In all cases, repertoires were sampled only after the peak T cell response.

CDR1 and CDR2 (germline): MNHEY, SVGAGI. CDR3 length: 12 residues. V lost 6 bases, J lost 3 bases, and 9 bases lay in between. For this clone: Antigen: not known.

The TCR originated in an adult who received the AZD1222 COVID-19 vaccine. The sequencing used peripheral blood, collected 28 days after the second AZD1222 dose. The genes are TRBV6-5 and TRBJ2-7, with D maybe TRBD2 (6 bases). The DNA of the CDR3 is TGTGCCAGCAGCCGGGAGTTCTACGAGCAGTACTTC. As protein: CASSREFYEQYF.